Detailed here is one TCR beta chain. Its recognized antigen is unknown. Base qualities are missing; no much larger clone stands one base away. Enrolling through a virtual design, the prospective study's participants ranged in age from roughly 18 to 89 years and lived across roughly 23 United States geographic areas. In the prospective study, cohorts were assigned on the basis of participant-reported clinical history obtained from a screening survey and a study questionnaire. Each participant in the prospective study had whole blood, serum and a nasopharyngeal or oropharyngeal swab collected by mobile phlebotomists. Prospective study participants could optionally give additional blood draws and questionnaires over a roughly two-month period. Before DNA extraction, prospective study blood samples were shipped either frozen or at room temperature. TCRbeta CDR3 regions were amplified from genomic DNA by means of the immunoSEQ Assay, a bias-controlled multiplex PCR. The authors processed their data as follows. Nucleated cell counts per sample were estimated from amplification of reference gene primers within the assay. To quantify the absolute abundance of each unique TCRbeta CDR3 rearrangement, sequence reads were collapsed and filtered. For each sample, productive Simpson clonality was calculated by taking the square root of Simpson's diversity index across productive rearrangements. Imported from immuneACCESS, the table was reduced by TCRdb to in-frame sequences with V and J called. These copies leave out some clones; in studies compared against another copy, an unresolved V gene accounts for under half, and the cause of the remainder is not known. V and J calls plus clone size are reproduced from that table; the DNA served to infer D and trimming. The table for this sample lists around 450,000 clones; 70% to 90% of them were counted only once. The top ten constitute roughly 1.9% of the sample.

The CDR3 measures 10 amino acids from cysteine to phenylalanine. Only the CDR3 DNA is retained, 30 bases long and in frame from the first base. CDR1 and CDR2 (MDHEN, SYDVKM) derive from the germline V gene. V is clipped by 4 bases and J by 9 bases, and the sequence between their germline boundaries is 3 bases long. The data were obtained in a study of blood T cell repertoires in COVID-19 (dated by TCRdb to between 2020 and 2021). General notes on the study: Collaborator samples came from the United States, Italy and Spain and covered acute and convalescent phases of COVID-19. The prospective study material was composed of cDNA or gDNA derived from T cells, B-cell-depleted T cells, or PBMCs. Deeply sampled blood TCRbeta repertoires from subjects exposed to, actively infected with, or recovered from COVID-19 were included in the dataset. The repertoires were released in a freely available public database meant as a resource for research on the immune response to SARS-CoV-2. Samples came from the ongoing ImmuneRACE study (first 160 participants) plus 1,254 subjects from 6 global collaborators. Sample metadata almost always included a de-identified subject ID, COVID-19 status, age in years and sex. Where available, HLA class I and class II types were taken from metadata supplied by the sample provider and were not determined by assay-based typing.

Here is what the overall study found, with its caveats: The amount of clinical and demographic metadata varied by source and participant and was provided uncurated.

This chain joins TRBV28 to TRBJ1-4; a confident D gene designation cannot be given. Sequenced sample: PBMCs or T cells enriched from blood (not recorded which). This receptor was identified in a woman aged 18-29 years with acute COVID-19. The CDR3 in this case is CASSSKKLFF. The sequenced DNA is TGTGCCAGCAGTTCCAAAAAACTGTTTTTT.